This T cell receptor (beta chain) was identified in a study of T cells in Graves' hyperthyroidism and ophthalmopathy. Study-wide context: At initial diagnosis, before any treatment had begun, peripheral blood was obtained. Study outcomes and limitations: Blood also contained most expanded thyroid clonotypes above 0.001. Ophthalmopathy was separated from stable hyperthyroidism by a 13 V-J model.

RNA transcripts gave rise to amplified TCR beta CDR3 regions. Initially, a first-round RT-PCR of the TCR CDR3 employed the HTBI primer set. TCRdb analysed the multiplex PCR reads with MiXCR anew, one entry per CDR3 protein. The repertoire holds 450,000 to 650,000 distinct CDR3 sequences, with less than 25% as singletons. Notes on this clonotype: Its antigen is unidentified.

The diagnoses drew upon clinical symptoms, serum thyroxine and TRAb, thyroid ultrasound and orbital computed tomography. Losses at the gene ends were 1 base for V and 0 bases for J; bases not matched to a gene: 10. Per germline, CDR1 SGHAT and CDR2 FQNNGV. This CDR3 region has 18 residues. The chain uses TRBV11-2 and TRBJ2-7; 9 bases match TRBD2. The material sequenced was blood. The sequence was collected from a man younger than 30 with Graves' hyperthyroidism. Here the CDR3 reads CASSLGVRSGGNSYEQYF. DNA for the CDR3: TGTGCCAGCAGCTTAGGGGTGCGGAGCGGGGGGAACTCCTACGAGCAGTACTTC. Combining the CDR3 with reference TRBV11-2 and TRBJ2-7 gives the whole variable domain EAGVAQSPRYKIIEKRQSVAFWCNPISGHATLYWYQQILGQGPKLLIQFQNNGVVDDSQLPKDRFSAERLKGVDSTLKIQPAKLEDSAVYLCASSLGVRSGGNSYEQYFGPGTRLTVT.